Shown below are 24 T cell receptor beta chains from a single sample sequenced in a study of blood T cell repertoires in COVID-19. TCRdb keeps only in-frame clones here, not all; method: immunoSEQ multiplex PCR. Among roughly 300,000 clones, over 75% were seen once, and the ten largest hold about an eighth. The specimen sequenced was peripheral blood. Receptors originate from a human donor in a cohort sampled during active COVID-19.

The V call is TRBV28, the J call TRBJ2-3; tentative D call: TRBD1 (5 bases). Germline V CDR1 and CDR2: MDHEN, SYDVKM. V lost 2 bases and J lost 5, with 8 bases in between. This CDR3 comprises 13 residues. CDR3 sequence reads: CASSLQGGDTQYF. In nucleotides, the CDR3 is TGTGCCAGCAGTTTACAGGGTGGAGATACGCAGTATTTT.

The rearrangement links TRBV6-6 to TRBJ2-7, with 7 bases matching TRBD2. The germline V gene encodes CDR1 MNHNY and CDR2 SVGAGI (reference sequence). V was pared by 7 bases and J by 0 bases, with 12 bases of the junction left unmatched. This CDR3 is 16 amino acids long. CDR3 sequence: CASTTSRAGASYEQYF. The CDR3 coding sequence is TGTGCCAGCACTACAAGCCGCGCGGGAGCCTCCTACGAGCAGTACTTC.

The chain is built from TRBV2 and TRBJ2-2, with 14 bases identical to TRBD2. The V gene's germline CDR1 is SNHLY and CDR2 FYNNEI. There are 17 residues in the CDR3. V was pared by 7 bases and J by 5 bases, with 9 bases of the junction left unmatched. CDR3 loop: CASTGGTSGSRTGELFF. The CDR3 DNA is TGTGCCAGCACTGGCGGGACTAGCGGGAGTCGGACCGGGGAGCTGTTTTTT.

This chain connects TRBV9 to TRBJ1-2, with D possibly matching TRBD1 (5 bases). Germline-derived CDR1 and CDR2 are SGDLS and YYNGEE. The CDR3 totals 14 residues. The V end was cut by 3 bases, the J end by 6 bases, with 15 bases between. This chain's CDR3 is CASSGPAGGDGYTF. CDR3 nucleotides: TGTGCCAGCAGCGGACCCGCCGGGGGAGATGGCTACACCTTC.

The V and J genes are TRBV14 and TRBJ1-2; D possibly corresponds to TRBD1 (6 bases). V was trimmed by 1 base and J by 2 bases, leaving 8 bases between them. The CDR3 extends over 14 amino acids. From germline, CDR1 is SGHDN and CDR2 FVKESK. The chain's CDR3 is CASSQVTGNYGYTF. The CDR3, as DNA: TGTGCCAGCAGCCAAGTAACAGGGAACTATGGCTACACCTTC.

This chain joins TRBV19 and TRBJ2-3; no definite D call. The V end lost 2 bases, the J end lost 3 bases, and 6 bases lay between the germline ends. Germline V gives CDR1 LNHDA, CDR2 SQIVND (reference sequence). This CDR3 is 13 amino acids long. As DNA, the CDR3 is TGTGCCAGTAGTATATCAGTAACAGATACGCAGTATTTT. Translated: CASSISVTDTQYF.

This chain links TRBV6-5 with TRBJ2-7, with D hard to call. The CDR3 sequence is 14 residues long. Per germline, CDR1 MNHEY and CDR2 SVGAGI. Trimming took off 7 bases at V and 0 bases at J, with 13 bases between the two ends. The CDR3: CASKPTYYSYEQYF. CDR3 in DNA: TGTGCCAGCAAACCCACTTACTACTCCTACGAGCAGTACTTC.

J is TRBJ1-6 and V is TRBV6-5, with no clear D. CDR1 and CDR2 from the germline V gene are MNHEY and SVGAGI. The CDR3 is 15 amino acids. The ends were cut back, 4 bases at V and 2 bases at J, with 9 bases in the middle. CDR3 DNA sequence: TGTGCCAGCAGTTTGCACGCGCCCTATAATTCACCCCTCCACTTT. Protein sequence: CASSLHAPYNSPLHF.

The rearrangement uses TRBV5-5 and TRBJ2-2; D is possibly TRBD1 (5 bases). Trimming removed 4 bases from V and 1 base from J, with 8 bases in between. In germline, CDR1 is SGHKS, CDR2 YYEKEE (reference sequence). The CDR3 has 14 amino acids. The CDR3 loop reads CASSLQGNTGELFF. The CDR3 nucleotides read TGTGCCAGCAGCCTTCAGGGGAACACCGGGGAGCTGTTTTTT.

The chain is built from TRBV29-1 and TRBJ1-1; 7 positions match TRBD1. The CDR3 contains 15 residues. Germline loops: CDR1 SQVTM, CDR2 ANQGSEA. With 6 bases clipped from V and 1 base from J, the junction kept 11 bases outside the gene matches. DNA of the CDR3: TGCAGCGTAACAGGGGCAATTTGGGGGAACACTGAAGCTTTCTTT. Translated: CSVTGAIWGNTEAFF.

This clone was seen once. The V and J genes are TRBV2 and TRBJ1-3; 11 bases agree with TRBD1. Trimming cost V 6 bases and J 4 bases; bases outside gene matches: 11. This CDR3 contains 17 residues. Germline-derived CDR1 and CDR2 are SNHLY and FYNNEI. The CDR3 DNA reads TGTGCCAGCAGCAGGGACAGGGGGTATGGAGACGGAAACACCATATATTTT. It codes for CASSRDRGYGDGNTIYF.

The chain carries TRBV3-1 (or the pseudogene TRBV3-2) and TRBJ2-1; perhaps TRBD1 as D (5 bases). With 4 bases removed from V and 8 bases from J, the gap between germline ends came to 9 bases. CDR3 length: 12 amino acids. Per the germline V gene, CDR1 is LGHDT and CDR2 is YNNKEL (reference sequence). CDR3: CASSPLGDEQFF. CDR3 DNA sequence: TGTGCCAGCAGCCCCCTAGGGGATGAGCAGTTCTTC.

The chain combines TRBV19 with TRBJ1-5; D is unclear. The germline gives CDR1 LNHDA, CDR2 SQIVND (reference sequence). This CDR3 is 16 amino acids long. Trimming removed 5 bases from V and 4 bases from J, with 18 bases in between. For the CDR3, the DNA is TGTGCCAGTAGTCCAGGCAGAATCTATTGGAATCAGCCCCAGCATTTT. Its protein is CASSPGRIYWNQPQHF.

The rearrangement links TRBV4-3 to TRBJ1-1; D gene uncertain. This CDR3 comprises 15 residues. Germline CDR1 LGHNA, CDR2 YSLEER. Trimming removed 1 base at V and 0 bases at J, with 9 bases between. The CDR3, as DNA: TGCGCCAGCAGCCAAGTTGCCGGGTTGAACACTGAAGCTTTCTTT. It is translated as CASSQVAGLNTEAFF.

The chain couples TRBV29-1 to TRBJ1-1; D is unclear. Trimming took off 5 bases at V and 2 bases at J, with 3 bases between the two ends. The CDR3 spans 10 residues. The germline CDR1 and CDR2 sequences are SQVTM and ANQGSEA. Here the CDR3 DNA reads TGCAGCGTTTCTAACACTGAAGCTTTCTTT. Translation: CSVSNTEAFF.

This clone was recorded only once. The chain couples TRBV18 to TRBJ2-1; tentative D call: TRBD1 (5 bases). The CDR3 has 13 amino acids. V was cut by 4 bases and J by 6 bases, with 10 bases left in between. Germline V gene lookup returns CDR1 KGHSH and CDR2 LQKENI. The DNA of the CDR3 is TGTGCCAGCTCACAGGGGCGGTTCAATGAGCAGTTCTTC. Its translation is CASSQGRFNEQFF. The whole variable domain, filled in from reference TRBV18 and TRBJ2-1, reads NAGVMQNPRHLVRRRGQEARLRCSPMKGHSHVYWYRQLPEEGLKFMVYLQKENIIDESGMPKERFSAEFPKEGPSILRIQQVVRGDSAAYFCASSQGRFNEQFFGPGTRLTVL.

The chain uses TRBV5-1 and TRBJ2-5, with D unclear. Germline V gene lookup returns CDR1 SGHRS and CDR2 YFSETQ. V shed 1 base and J shed 5 bases, with 12 bases lying between them. The CDR3 covers 14 residues. CDR3 DNA: TGCGCCAGCAGCTTGACTTCAGGTGCGGAGACCCAGTACTTC. Its protein is CASSLTSGAETQYF.

This chain uses TRBV28 with TRBJ1-1; TRBD1 is a possible D gene (6 bases). Germline V CDR1 and CDR2: MDHEN, SYDVKM. This CDR3 spans 14 amino acids. V was cut by 3 bases and J by 5 bases, with 13 bases left in between. CDR3 protein: CASSFIGGRTEAFF. The CDR3 region has the DNA TGTGCCAGCAGTTTCATAGGGGGAAGGACTGAAGCTTTCTTT.

The chain carries TRBV7-2 and TRBJ2-7, with 10 bases identical to TRBD1. Germline assignment: CDR1 SGHTA and CDR2 FQGNSA. The CDR3 length is 14 residues. With 5 bases clipped from V and 5 bases from J, the junction kept 6 bases outside the gene matches. The CDR3 DNA sequence: TGTGCCAGCAGCCTCGGGACAGGGGCCCACGAGCAGTACTTC. Translating gives CASSLGTGAHEQYF.

V usage is TRBV25-1 and J usage is TRBJ2-3, with a weak D call TRBD1 (6 bases). The CDR3 is made up of 14 amino acids. CDR1 MGHDK and CDR2 SYGVNS come from the germline V gene. With 3 bases removed from V and 8 bases from J, the gap between germline ends came to 15 bases. The DNA for the CDR3 is TGTGCCAGCAGTGATGTGGGACACACGGGTACGCAGTATTTT. As protein: CASSDVGHTGTQYF.

The chain is built from TRBV27 and TRBJ2-1; D uncertain. The V gene lost 5 bases and the J gene lost 3 bases, with 8 bases spanning the gap. The CDR3 totals 13 residues. The germline CDR1 and CDR2 sequences are MNHEY and SMNVEV (reference sequence). Written as DNA, the CDR3 is TGTGCCAGCAGTCGACTGAACTACAATGAGCAGTTCTTC. Protein: CASSRLNYNEQFF.

Concerning this clone: Relative to the germline gene, one junction end is altered; a read error may explain this. This rearrangement joins TRBV7-9 to TRBJ1-2, with D perhaps TRBD1 (6 bases). This CDR3 is 14 amino acids long. Germline V gene sequence: CDR1 SEHNR, CDR2 FQNEAQ (reference sequence). The CDR3 loop is CASTAQGFNHGYTF. The CDR3 region has the DNA TGTGCCAGCACCGCACAGGGTTTTAACCATGGCTACACCTTC.

CDR3 nucleotides: TGTGCCAGCAGCCATTCACTAGCGGGAGGGTACAATGAGCAGTTCTTC. Amino acids: CASSHSLAGGYNEQFF. The chain uses TRBV7-6 and TRBJ2-1; 13 bases are shared with TRBD2. J gave up 4 bases and V 5 bases, and 5 bases lay outside the gene matches. The CDR3 covers 16 residues. Germline CDR1 SGHVS, CDR2 FNYEAQ.

This CDR3 reads CASSPALTGNQPQHF. The CDR3 nucleotides read TGCGCCAGCAGCCCTGCACTGACCGGGAATCAGCCCCAGCATTTT. The J gene is TRBJ1-5, the V gene TRBV4-3, with unresolved D. The CDR3 covers 15 residues. CDR1 is LGHNA and CDR2 is YSLEER in the germline V gene. V lost 4 bases and J lost 4, with 14 bases in between.